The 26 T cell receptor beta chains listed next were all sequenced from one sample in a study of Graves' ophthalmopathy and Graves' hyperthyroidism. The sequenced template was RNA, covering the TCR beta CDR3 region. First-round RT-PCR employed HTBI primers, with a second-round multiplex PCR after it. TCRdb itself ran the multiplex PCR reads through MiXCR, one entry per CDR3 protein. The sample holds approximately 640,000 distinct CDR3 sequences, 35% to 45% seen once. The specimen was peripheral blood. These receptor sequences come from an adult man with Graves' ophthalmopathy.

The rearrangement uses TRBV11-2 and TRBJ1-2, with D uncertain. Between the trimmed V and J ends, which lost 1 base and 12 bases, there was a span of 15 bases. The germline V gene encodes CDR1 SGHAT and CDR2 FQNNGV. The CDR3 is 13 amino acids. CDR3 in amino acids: CASSLGALGTDTF. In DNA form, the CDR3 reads TGTGCCAGCAGCTTAGGGGCCCTGGGCACTGACACCTTC.

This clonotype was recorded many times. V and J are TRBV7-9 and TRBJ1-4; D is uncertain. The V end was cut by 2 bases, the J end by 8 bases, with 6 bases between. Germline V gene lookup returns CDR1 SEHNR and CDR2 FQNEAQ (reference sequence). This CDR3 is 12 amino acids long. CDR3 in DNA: TGTGCCAGCAGCTTAAGCCGAGAAAAACTGTTTTTT. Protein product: CASSLSREKLFF.

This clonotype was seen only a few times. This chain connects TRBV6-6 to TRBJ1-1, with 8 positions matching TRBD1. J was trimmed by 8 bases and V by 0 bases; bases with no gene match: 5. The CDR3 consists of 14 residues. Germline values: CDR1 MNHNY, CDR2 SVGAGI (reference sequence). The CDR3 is CASSYSTRGPEAFF. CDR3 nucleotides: TGTGCCAGCAGTTACTCGACCAGGGGGCCCGAAGCTTTCTTT.

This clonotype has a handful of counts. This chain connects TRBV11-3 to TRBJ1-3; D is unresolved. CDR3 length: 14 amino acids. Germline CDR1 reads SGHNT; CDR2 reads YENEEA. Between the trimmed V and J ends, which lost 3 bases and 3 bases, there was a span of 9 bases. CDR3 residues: CASSFGSRGNTIYF. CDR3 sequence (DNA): TGTGCCAGCAGCTTCGGTTCTCGTGGAAACACCATATATTTT.

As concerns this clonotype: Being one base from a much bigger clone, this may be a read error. The CDR3 DNA reads as TGTGCCAGCAGTTCCTCCCCGGGACGGGGGAACACTGAAGCTTTCTTT. It yields the protein CASSSSPGRGNTEAFF. The chain has TRBV25-1 and TRBJ1-1; TRBD1 is a possible D gene (5 bases). The CDR3 contains 16 residues. Germline-derived CDR1 and CDR2 are MGHDK and SYGVNS. V lost 5 bases and J lost 1, with 17 bases in between.

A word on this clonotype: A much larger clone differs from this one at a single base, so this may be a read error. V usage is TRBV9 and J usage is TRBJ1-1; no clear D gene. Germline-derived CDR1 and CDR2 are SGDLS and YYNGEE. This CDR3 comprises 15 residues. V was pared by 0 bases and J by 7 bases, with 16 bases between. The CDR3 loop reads CASSVGSEGTFEAFF. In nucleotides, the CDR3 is TGTGCCAGCAGCGTAGGTTCAGAAGGAACATTTGAAGCTTTCTTT.

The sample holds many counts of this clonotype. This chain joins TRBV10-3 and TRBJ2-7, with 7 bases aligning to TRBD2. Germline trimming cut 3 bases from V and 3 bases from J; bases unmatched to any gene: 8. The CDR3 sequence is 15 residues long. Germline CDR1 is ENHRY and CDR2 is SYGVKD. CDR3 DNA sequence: TGTGCCATCAGTGACCGGGACTATCAATACTACGAGCAGTACTTC. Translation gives CAISDRDYQYYEQYF.

CDR3 sequence (DNA): TGCAGCGTTGTGGGGACAGGGGGGCAGACCCAGTACTTC. This codes for CSVVGTGGQTQYF. The V gene is TRBV29-1, the J gene TRBJ2-5; 11 nucleotides align to TRBD1. The CDR3 loop spans 13 amino acids. CDR1 SQVTM and CDR2 ANQGSEA come from the germline V gene. After removal of 4 bases from V and 6 bases from J, the junction contained 4 bases not matched to a gene.

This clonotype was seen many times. The CDR3 loop is CSARPVAEGAYEQYF. As DNA, the CDR3 is TGCAGTGCTAGACCAGTAGCGGAAGGGGCCTACGAGCAGTACTTC. V usage is TRBV20-1 and J usage is TRBJ2-7; the D gene is possibly TRBD2 (6 bases). Germline V CDR1 and CDR2: DFQATT, SNEGSKA (reference sequence). Trimming left V 2 bases short and J 2 bases short, with 16 bases between. CDR3 length: 15 amino acids.

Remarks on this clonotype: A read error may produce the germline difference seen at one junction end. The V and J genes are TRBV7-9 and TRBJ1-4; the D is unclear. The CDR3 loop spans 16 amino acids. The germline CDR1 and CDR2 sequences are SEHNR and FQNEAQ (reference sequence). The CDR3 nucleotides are TGCGCCAGCAGCCAAGGCCCCTTTGCAACTAATGAAAAACTGTTTTTT. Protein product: CASSQGPFATNEKLFF.

CDR3 in amino acids: CASTSGSYYEQYF. CDR3 coding DNA: TGTGCCAGCACCTCCGGGAGTTACTACGAGCAGTACTTC. The V gene is TRBV3-2, the J gene TRBJ2-7; the table calls TRBD2, which could not be checked here. TRBV3-2 is annotated as a pseudogene. The CDR3 is 13 residues long.

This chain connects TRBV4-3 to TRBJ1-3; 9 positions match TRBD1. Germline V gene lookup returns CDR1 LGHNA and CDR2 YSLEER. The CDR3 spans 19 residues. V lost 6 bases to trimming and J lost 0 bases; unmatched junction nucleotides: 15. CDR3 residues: CASRRPGQGTPRSGNTIYF. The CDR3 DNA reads TGCGCCAGCAGGAGGCCGGGACAGGGTACCCCTCGCTCTGGAAACACCATATATTTT.

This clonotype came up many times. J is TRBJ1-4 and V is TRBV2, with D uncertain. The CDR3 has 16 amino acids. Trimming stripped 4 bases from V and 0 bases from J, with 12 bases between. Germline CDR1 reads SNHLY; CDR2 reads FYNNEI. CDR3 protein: CASSGVEAATNEKLFF. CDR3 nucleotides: TGTGCCAGCAGTGGGGTGGAAGCCGCAACTAATGAAAAACTGTTTTTT.

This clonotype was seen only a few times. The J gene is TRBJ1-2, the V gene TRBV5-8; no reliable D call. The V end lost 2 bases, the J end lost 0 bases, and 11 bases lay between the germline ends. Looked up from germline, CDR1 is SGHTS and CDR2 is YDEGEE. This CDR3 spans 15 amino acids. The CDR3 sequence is CASSFGREANYGYTF. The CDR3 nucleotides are TGTGCCAGCAGCTTTGGACGGGAAGCTAACTATGGCTACACCTTC.

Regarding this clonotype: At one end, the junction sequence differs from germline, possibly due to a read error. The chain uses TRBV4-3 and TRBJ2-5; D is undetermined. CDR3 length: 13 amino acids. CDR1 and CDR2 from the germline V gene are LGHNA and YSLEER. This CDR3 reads CASSQNEAETQCF. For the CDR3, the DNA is TGCGCCAGCAGCCAAAATGAGGCAGAGACCCAGTGCTTC.

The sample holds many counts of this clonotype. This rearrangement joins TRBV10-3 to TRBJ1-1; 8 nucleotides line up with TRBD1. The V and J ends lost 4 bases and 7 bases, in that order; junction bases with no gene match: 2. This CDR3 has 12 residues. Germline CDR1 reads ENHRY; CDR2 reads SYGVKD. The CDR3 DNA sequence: TGTGCCATCAGTGGACAGGGGTTTGAAGCTTTCTTT. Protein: CAISGQGFEAFF.

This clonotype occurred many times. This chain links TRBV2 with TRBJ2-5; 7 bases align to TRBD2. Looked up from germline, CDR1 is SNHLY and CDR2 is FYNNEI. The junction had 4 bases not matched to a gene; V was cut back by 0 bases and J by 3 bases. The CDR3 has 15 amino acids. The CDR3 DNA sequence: TGTGCCAGCAGTGAAGCGGGGAGGGGAGAAGAGACCCAGTACTTC. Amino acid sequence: CASSEAGRGEETQYF.

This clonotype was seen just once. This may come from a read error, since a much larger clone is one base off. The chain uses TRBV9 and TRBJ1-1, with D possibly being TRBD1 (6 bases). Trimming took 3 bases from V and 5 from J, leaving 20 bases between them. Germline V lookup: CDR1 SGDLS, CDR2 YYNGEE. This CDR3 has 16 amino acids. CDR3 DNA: TGTGCCAGCAGCGCCCTCGGGGGCCCCGAGAGTACTGAAGCTTTCTTT. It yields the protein CASSALGGPESTEAFF.

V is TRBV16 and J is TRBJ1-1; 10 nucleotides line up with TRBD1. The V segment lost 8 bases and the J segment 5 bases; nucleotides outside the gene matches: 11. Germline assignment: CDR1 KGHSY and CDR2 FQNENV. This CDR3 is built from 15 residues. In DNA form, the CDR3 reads TGTGCCAGCGGCCCATGGACAGGGGGAGGGACTGAAGCTTTCTTT. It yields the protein CASGPWTGGGTEAFF. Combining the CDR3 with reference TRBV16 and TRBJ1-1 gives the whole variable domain GEEVAQTPKHLVRGEGQKAKLYCAPIKGHSYVFWYQQVLKNEFKFLISFQNENVFDETGMPKERFSAKCLPNSPCSLEIQATKLEDSAVYFCASGPWTGGGTEAFFGQGTRLTVV.

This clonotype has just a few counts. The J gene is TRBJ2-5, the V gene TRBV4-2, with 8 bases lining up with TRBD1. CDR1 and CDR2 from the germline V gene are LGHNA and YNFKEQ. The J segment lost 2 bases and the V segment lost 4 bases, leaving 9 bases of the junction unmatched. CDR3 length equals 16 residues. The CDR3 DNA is TGTGCCAGCAGCCGTACCCCCCGGGACAGGCAAGAGACCCAGTACTTC. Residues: CASSRTPRDRQETQYF.

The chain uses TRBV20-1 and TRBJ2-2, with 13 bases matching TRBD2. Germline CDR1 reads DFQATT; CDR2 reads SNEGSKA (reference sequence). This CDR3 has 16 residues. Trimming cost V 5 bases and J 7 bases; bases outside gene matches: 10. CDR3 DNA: TGCAGTGCTTTACTAGCGGGGGGGTCTAAGGGCGGGGAGCTGTTTTTT. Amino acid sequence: CSALLAGGSKGGELFF.

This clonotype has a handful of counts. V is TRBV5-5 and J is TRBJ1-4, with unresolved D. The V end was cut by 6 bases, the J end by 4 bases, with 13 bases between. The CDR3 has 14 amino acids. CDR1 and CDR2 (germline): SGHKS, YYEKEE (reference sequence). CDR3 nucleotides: TGTGCCAGCACCAACCCAGTTAGTAATGAAAAACTGTTTTTT. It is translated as CASTNPVSNEKLFF.

The chain's CDR3 is CAIGQGKATNEAFF. As DNA, the CDR3 is TGTGCCATTGGACAGGGAAAGGCAACTAATGAAGCTTTCTTT. The gene calls are TRBV10-3 and TRBJ1-1, with 8 nucleotides matching TRBD1. The CDR3 is 14 residues long. CDR1 ENHRY and CDR2 SYGVKD come from the germline V gene. V lost 9 bases and J lost 7; bases outside the gene matches: 13.

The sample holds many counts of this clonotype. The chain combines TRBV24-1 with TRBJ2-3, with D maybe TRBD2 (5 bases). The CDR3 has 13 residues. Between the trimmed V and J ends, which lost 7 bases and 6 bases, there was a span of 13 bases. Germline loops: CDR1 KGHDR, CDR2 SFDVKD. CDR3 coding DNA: TGTGCCACCAGCAACCGAGGCGGGGATACGCAGTATTTT. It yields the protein CATSNRGGDTQYF.

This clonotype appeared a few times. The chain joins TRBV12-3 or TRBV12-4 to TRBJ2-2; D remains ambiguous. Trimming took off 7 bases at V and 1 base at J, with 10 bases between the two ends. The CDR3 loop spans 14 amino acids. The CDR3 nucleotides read TGTGCCAGCACCCCTGACGGGAACACCGGGGAGCTGTTTTTT. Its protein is CASTPDGNTGELFF.

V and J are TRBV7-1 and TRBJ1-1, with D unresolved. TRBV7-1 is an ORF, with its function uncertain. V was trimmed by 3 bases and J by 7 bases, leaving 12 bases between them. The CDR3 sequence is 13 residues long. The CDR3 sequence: CASSSTQGNEAFF. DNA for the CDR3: TGTGCCAGCAGCTCCACCCAAGGGAATGAAGCTTTCTTT.